The following is a TCR beta chain sequence with its context. This record belongs to a study of beta chain features in type 1 diabetes. The germline gives CDR1 SGHDT, CDR2 YYEEEE. This CDR3 is built from 16 residues. Trimming took off 1 base at V and 1 base at J, with 14 bases between the two ends. The entirety of the isolated RNA underwent reverse transcription, so expressed TCRB transcripts were sequenced. Profiled with immunoSEQ multiplex PCR; TCRdb holds only in-frame clones, not every one. The sample consists of 200,000 to 250,000 clones, around 9.6% of them appearing once. This chain joins TRBV5-6 and TRBJ1-2, with D uncertain. The clonotype comes from a woman between 18 and 29 years old in good health. The sample consisted of naive CD4+ T cells from blood. CDR3 residues: CASSLRAGVNNYGYTF. The CDR3 DNA reads as TGTGCCAGCAGCTTGCGTGCGGGCGTTAATAACTATGGCTACACCTTC. Using reference TRBV5-6 and TRBJ1-2 for the parts outside the CDR3, the full variable domain is DAGVTQSPTHLIKTRGQQVTLRCSPKSGHDTVSWYQQALGQGPQFIFQYYEEEERQRGNFPDRFSGHQFPNYSSELNVNALLLGDSALYLCASSLRAGVNNYGYTFGSGTRLTVV.